The present T cell receptor (beta chain) was sequenced within a study of cytomegalovirus exposure and HLA in healthy donors (dated by TCRdb to the late 2010s). Study-wide context: An earlier analysis of some 500 of the donors reported roughly 270 Gb of sequence data and some 120 million unique TCR beta sequences from 150 million to 200 million T cells. Along with the roughly 610-subject first cohort, a separate validation cohort of approximately 110 different subjects was used. The number of donors typed differed by locus, with about 620-630 for A, B, C, DRB1 and DQB1, around 520 for DQA1, nearly 610 for DPA1, and 472 for DPB1. In a later analysis, previously published TCR beta repertoires from fewer than 750 donors were re-analyzed and high-resolution HLA genotyping was added so that TCR occurrence patterns could be studied. Across about 380 genotyped donors of the cohort, an average of roughly 200,000 unique TCR beta nucleotide sequences per donor were sequenced, and roughly a sixth of those sequences were non-productive. In an earlier analysis of 587 of the donors, high-throughput TCR beta sequencing was used to judge whether each TCR beta V gene segment behaved as functional or pseudogenic. Class I and class II HLA loci were covered by the typing at four-digit resolution. In the later analysis, no new phenotypic data were used to find candidate immune exposures; instead, reliance was placed on TCR beta sequences and their occurrence across donors. The study combined high-throughput TCR immunosequencing, statistical association of individual TCRs with disease status, and machine learning to predict cytomegalovirus infection status. Alongside the repertoire data, information on donor age, sex, ethnicity and CMV serostatus was compiled. All discovery cohort repertoires had been generated on a single sequencing platform. The genetic ancestry cluster associated with self-reported Caucasian donors included 81% of the 398 genotyped donors. A later genetic analysis took genome-wide SNP genotypes for about 55% of the roughly 700 donors and used that subset as a discovery cohort. The study aimed to test whether cataloging public T cell receptors could reveal signatures of past pathogen exposure. The study profiled the T cell repertoires of some 610 subjects by immunosequencing and related them to cytomegalovirus serostatus. Four to six DR-DQ haplotypes were handled as single units for association and clustering, since linkage in the cohort was strong. An early release that covered approximately 600 HLA-typed donors contained about 300 gigabases of sequencing data and some 87 million unique TCR sequences. What the work shows at the level of the full study, not this receptor alone: A later analysis found that most CMV-associated TCR beta chains appeared HLA-restricted, with HLA associations seemingly driven largely by CMV exposure. Specific HLA alleles were associated with 16,951 TCR beta sequences at a false discovery rate of 0.05 in a later analysis. This cohort had only TCR beta chains sequenced, and the lack of alpha or paired-chain data limited which features could be detected. When HLA alleles, especially DR and DQ, strongly co-occurred, TCR associations were difficult to assign to individual alleles. A group of highly shared sequence variants was considered likely to be a technical artifact of the sequencing pipeline. Several of the top co-occurrence clusters appeared to be linked to parvovirus B19, influenza, CMV and Epstein-Barr virus, according to a later analysis. Sequencing depth was assumed to be roughly uniform across donors in the presence/absence analyses, though that assumption may not hold. Broadly in line with IMGT annotations, most TCR beta V segments showed up in productive rearrangements about 87% or about 30% of the time in an earlier analysis of several hundred of the donors. Linkage disequilibrium might explain the correlated functional status among segregating V segments, but an unknown experimental factor could not be excluded. Because counts were too low, about 17 rarely observed V segments, including chromosome 9 orphons, were excluded from the earlier analysis of 500 to 700 of the donors. Most TCR sequences were seen in very few donors, while some public TCRs were found in many individuals. Because HLA typing was missing for some donors at each locus, association tests included only the typed subset. According to a later analysis, TCR association rates differed among HLA loci, with DRB1 alleles showing the most associated TCRs and HLA-C alleles showing the fewest. Compared with the roughly 670-donor mean, donors in an Asian-associated ancestry cluster had fewer N-insertions in productive TCRs, according to a later genetic analysis. Immune exposure information for the cohort was limited to CMV serostatus. The authors suggested that the approach could potentially be generalized to other disease states and immunological phenotypes. A few of the identified cytomegalovirus-associated TCR beta chains were confirmed in vitro to be specific for cytomegalovirus antigens. A further reported finding was that TCR beta sequences accurately predicted the HLA-A and HLA-B alleles for most subjects in the first cohort. V-gene and J-gene trimming of TCR beta chains was associated with a missense DCLRE1C variant in a later genetic analysis, and the association was replicated in an independent cohort. The classifier was reported to diagnose cytomegalovirus status with high specificity and sensitivity in both the original and validation cohorts. A later analysis found that HLA-associated TCR beta chains were more clonally expanded and had lower generation probabilities than equally common non-associated chains. The study listed 150 to 200 TCR beta chains as associated with cytomegalovirus.

Receptor libraries were prepared by the immunoSEQ multiplex PCR assay. For the multiplex PCR, a mixture combining 60 forward primers for TCR Vbeta segments and 13 reverse primers for TCR Jbeta segments was used. The CDR3 region of rearranged TCR beta genes was amplified from genomic DNA with a multiplex PCR assay. The amplified TCR beta libraries were sequenced on the Illumina HiSeq System as 87-base-pair reads. The authors' analysis ran thus. In a later analysis, some 80 million unique TCR beta chains were counted across the approximately 640 repertoires, and about 9.9 million of these chains were shared by at least two donors. A nearest-neighbor algorithm error-corrected the raw reads and collapsed the reads into unique sequences, merging closely related sequences to remove PCR and sequencing errors. To assign V, D and J gene segments, CDR3 sequences were aligned to IMGT reference sequences. For a sequence to be retained, a match of at least six nucleotides was required to both a V gene segment and a J gene segment. Rearrangements were called productive when the CDR3 lacked stop codons and stayed in frame with V and J; all others were non-productive. Following IMGT convention, CDR3 was defined as the stretch from the second conserved V-encoded cysteine to the conserved J-encoded phenylalanine. Sequences without an unambiguous match to a single V gene segment were excluded from the earlier analysis of 450 to 650 of the donors. In an earlier analysis of a few hundred of the donors, V segments were called functional above 56.7% productive rearrangements and were called segregating when the between-donor standard deviation exceeded 5%. A statistical classification framework was developed to diagnose cytomegalovirus status using the catalog of TCR beta chain sequences. V and J gene assignment, in a later analysis, came from comparing TCR nucleotide sequences with IMGT/GENE-DB human TR gene sequences. The TCRdist pipeline was used in a later analysis to assign CDR3 sequences and most-parsimonious VDJ recombination scenarios. In a later analysis, each TCR beta chain was defined by its CDR3 amino acid sequence together with its V-gene family, and reads without a unique V-gene family were excluded. In a later analysis, 450 to 600 highly shared, low-generation-probability nucleotide sequences were removed to address suspected cross-contamination and a sequencing artifact. A later analysis calculated a clonal expansion index for each public chain from normalized within-repertoire ranks of inferred template counts. In a later analysis, generation probabilities were computed using a VDJ recombination model fitted to out-of-frame rearrangements, and the results were checked against IGoR. Hypergeometric tests were used in a later analysis to score TCR-TCR, TCR-HLA and TCR-CMV co-occurrence, with a repertoire-size bias correction applied to the TCR pairs. To estimate false discovery rates, a later analysis permuted the HLA or CMV assignments 20 times. In a later analysis, co-occurring TCRs were grouped using DBSCAN, with TCRdist sequence similarity added in when clustering inside HLA-allele-positive subsets. Co-occurrence clustering excluded repertoires with fewer than 30,000 or more than 120,000 public chains, plus five with anomalous nucleotide sharing. The table comes from immuneACCESS by way of TCRdb, which keeps in-frame sequences with V and J called. Part of the clones is missing from these tables; in studies checked, under half for an unresolved V gene and the rest for unknown reasons. V, J and clone size reflect that table, while D and trimming were determined from the DNA. The table for this sample lists 37,000 or so clones; over 70% of them were counted only once. The biggest ten clones account for 6.3% of the sample.

On this clone itself: The clone's antigen remains unknown. Base qualities are missing; no much larger clone stands one base away.

The cohort was made up of about 610 healthy bone marrow donors. At the time of sampling, every cohort member was nominally healthy, though immune exposures that went unrecorded were likely present. The donor was CMV seronegative and belonged to the group of 380 or so seronegative cohort members. Every donor gave a peripheral blood sample, and the peripheral blood mononuclear cells from that sample were used for TCR beta sequencing. Genomic DNA extraction from the blood cell samples was performed with the Qiagen DNeasy Blood Extraction Kit. The sequence was collected from a man aged 30 to 45 in good health and CMV-seronegative. Sequencing was done on a sample of PBMCs.

The encoded CDR3 is CASSLQGDSYEQYF. The bases are TGCGCCAGCAGCTTACAGGGAGACTCCTACGAGCAGTACTTC. The rearranged segments are TRBV5-1 and TRBJ2-5, with TRBD1 as a weak D call on 6 bases. Gene TRBJ2-7 matches the end of the DNA better, so the J call may be wrong. The germline V gene yields SGHRS for CDR1 and YFSETQ for CDR2. Taken from cysteine to phenylalanine, the CDR3 has 14 residues. Of the read, only the CDR3 DNA is kept; its 42 bases are in frame from base 1.